This is a list of T cell receptor beta chains from one sample in a study of graft-versus-host responses after intestinal transplantation. Clones were read by immunoSEQ multiplex PCR, and TCRdb kept only the in-frame ones, dropping some. The repertoire holds over 80,000 clones, 92% seen once, with approximately 0.4% in the top ten. These receptors lack a known antigen. The input for sequencing was unstimulated CD8+ T cells sorted from spleen or lymph node cells, taken before transplant. The receptors shown here come from a human donor who was the organ donor for an intestinal transplant. The CDR3 runs from the conserved cysteine through the conserved F or W. A D gene is named only where the DNA matches it firmly. A clone size is listed for some rows: how often the clone was seen (once, few, many), or a class if it is expanded.

CDR3 DNA | CDR3 protein | V gene | D gene | J gene | clone size
TGCGCCAGCAGCCAACCCGACAGGCCCTCCTACGAGCAGTACTTC | CASSQPDRPSYEQYF | TRBV4-3 | . | TRBJ2-7 | once
TGTGCCAGCAGCCAAGCTATGTCCTACGAGCAGTACTTC | CASSQAMSYEQYF | TRBV9 | . | TRBJ2-7 | .
TGTGCCAGTAGTATTTCTCCCTACTATGGCTACACCTTC | CASSISPYYGYTF | TRBV19 | . | TRBJ1-2 | once
TGCGCCAGCAGCGAAGTGACAGACCATAATGAAAAACTGTTTTTT | CASSEVTDHNEKLFF | TRBV4-3 | . | TRBJ1-4 | .
TGTGCCAGCAGCGGACAGGGGGACAATCAGCCCCAGCATTTT | CASSGQGDNQPQHF | TRBV7-9 | TRBD1 | TRBJ1-5 | .
TGTGCCAGTAGGGACATCAGCTCCTACGAGCAGTACTTC | CASRDISSYEQYF | TRBV27 | . | TRBJ2-7 | .
TGCGCCAGCAGCCCCCCGACAGACGAGCAGTTCTTC | CASSPPTDEQFF | TRBV5-1 | . | TRBJ2-1 | .
TGTGCCAGCAGCTTAGGGACGGGGAGGGGTACGGGCTATGGCTACACCTTC | CASSLGTGRGTGYGYTF | TRBV7-2 | . | TRBJ1-2 | .
TGCGCCAGCAGTGCGGTAGACAGGGGAAACACCATATATTTT | CASSAVDRGNTIYF | TRBV10-2 | . | TRBJ1-3 | .
TGTGCCAGCAGTTTCGGGGCCTACGAGCAGTACTTC | CASSFGAYEQYF | TRBV28 | . | TRBJ2-7 | once
TGCGCCAGCAGCGCAGGTCAGGGAAACTTTAACACCGGGGAGCTGTTTTTT | CASSAGQGNFNTGELFF | TRBV4-1 | . | TRBJ2-2 | .
TGTGCCAGCAGCACCCCTGAGTCAGGCACTGAAGCTTTCTTT | CASSTPESGTEAFF | TRBV4-2 | . | TRBJ1-1 | .
TGTGCCAGCAGTCCCCAGCAGGGTGGCAATCAGCCCCAGCATTTT | CASSPQQGGNQPQHF | TRBV6-5 | . | TRBJ1-5 | .
TGCGCCAGCAGCCAAGATGGCGGTACGCAGTATTTT | CASSQDGGTQYF | TRBV4-1 | . | TRBJ2-3 | .
TGCAGCGTCTCGGAGGGGATGGATGAAAAACTGTTTTTT | CSVSEGMDEKLFF | TRBV29-1 | . | TRBJ1-4 | .
TGTGCCAGCAGTAGCGGGGCTTACTCCTACAATGAGCAGTTCTTC | CASSSGAYSYNEQFF | TRBV9 | TRBD2 | TRBJ2-1 | .
TGTGCCAGTAGTCCAAGGGGGCTGAACACTGAAGCTTTCTTT | CASSPRGLNTEAFF | TRBV19 | TRBD1 | TRBJ1-1 | .
TGCGCCAGCAGCCAAGCCAACTTCGTCTTCTTC | CASSQANFVFF | TRBV4-1 | . | TRBJ2-7 | .
TGTGCCAGCAGCTTAGGTGGGGACACCAATCAGCCCCAGCATTTT | CASSLGGDTNQPQHF | TRBV11-2 | . | TRBJ1-5 | .
TGTGCCAGCAGCCCGGACAGTTTCTATGGCTACACCTTC | CASSPDSFYGYTF | TRBV7-9 | . | TRBJ1-2 | .
TGCGCCAGCAGCCAAAGGACTGCCTACGAGCAGTACTTC | CASSQRTAYEQYF | TRBV4-1 | . | TRBJ2-7 | .
TGTGCCAGCAGTGCGTCGGGGGGGTTCCCAGAGACCCAGTACTTC | CASSASGGFPETQYF | TRBV2 | TRBD2 | TRBJ2-5 | .
TGCGCCAGCAGCCAAAGGGGAGGGACAGGGGATGAAGCTTTCTTT | CASSQRGGTGDEAFF | TRBV4-1 | TRBD1 | TRBJ1-1 | .
TGTGCCAGCAGTTCAGGCCTTAGGACAGATACGCAGTATTTT | CASSSGLRTDTQYF | TRBV28 | . | TRBJ2-3 | few
TGCGCCAGCAGCCAAGGGAGGACAGGGGGTTACGAGCAGTACTTC | CASSQGRTGGYEQYF | TRBV4-1 | TRBD1 | TRBJ2-7 | .
TGTGCCAGTAGTATAATGGGGCCAGGCAATCAGCCCCAGCATTTT | CASSIMGPGNQPQHF | TRBV19 | . | TRBJ1-5 | .